Listed below are T cell receptor beta chains from one sample, sequenced in a study of blood T cells in healthy people across ages. MiXCR was run by TCRdb on the 5' RACE reads, yielding one entry per CDR3 protein. The sample holds 550,000 to 750,000 distinct CDR3 sequences, roughly 21% seen once. Material: blood. The receptor source for this set is a man aged 70-80 years in good health. Both conserved end residues are part of each CDR3. Fields, in order: clone size, V gene, J gene, D gene, CDR3 protein, CDR3 DNA. D genes are given only for firm matches. Some rows have no size entry. The others give once, few or many, or a class for an expanded clone.

size: -
V: TRBV5-6
J: TRBJ1-3
D: -
CDR3: CASSSGTTAIYF
DNA: TGTGCCAGCAGCTCCGGGACAACTGCCATATATTTT

size: -
V: TRBV10-3
J: TRBJ2-7
D: -
CDR3: CAISESGGFSSYEQYF
DNA: TGTGCCATCAGTGAGTCGGGAGGCTTCAGCTCCTACGAGCAGTACTTC

size: few
V: TRBV19
J: TRBJ2-1
D: -
CDR3: CASTIGGGTHEQFF
DNA: TGTGCCAGTACCATCGGAGGCGGGACTCATGAGCAGTTCTTC

size: few
V: TRBV18
J: TRBJ2-5
D: TRBD2
CDR3: CASSPPSGGETQYF
DNA: TGTGCCAGCTCACCACCCTCGGGAGGCGAGACCCAGTACTTC

size: -
V: TRBV7-8
J: TRBJ2-1
D: TRBD1
CDR3: CASSLEGTGGYNEQFF
DNA: TGTGCCAGCAGCTTAGAAGGGACAGGGGGCTACAATGAGCAGTTCTTC

size: few
V: TRBV3-1
J: TRBJ1-4
D: TRBD1
CDR3: CASSQSRDREVPPMFF
DNA: TGTGCCAGCAGCCAAAGCCGGGACAGGGAGGTTCCACCAATGTTTTTT

size: few
V: TRBV11-2
J: TRBJ2-1
D: -
CDR3: CASAPGLQNEQFF
DNA: TGTGCCAGCGCACCGGGACTCCAAAATGAGCAGTTCTTC

size: -
V: TRBV29-1
J: TRBJ2-1
D: TRBD2
CDR3: CSAWTSGMQFF
DNA: TGCAGCGCCTGGACTAGCGGGATGCAGTTCTTC

size: -
V: TRBV19
J: TRBJ1-1
D: -
CDR3: CASATVKNTEAFF
DNA: TGTGCCAGTGCGACGGTTAAGAACACTGAAGCTTTCTTT

size: -
V: TRBV20-1
J: TRBJ2-5
D: -
CDR3: CSASGGDLQETQYF
DNA: TGCAGTGCTAGTGGCGGAGACCTACAAGAGACCCAGTACTTC

size: many
V: TRBV12-3/TRBV12-4
J: TRBJ2-7
D: TRBD2
CDR3: CASSPREGDYEQYF
DNA: TGTGCCAGCAGTCCCAGGGAGGGAGACTACGAGCAGTACTTC

size: -
V: TRBV12-5
J: TRBJ2-5
D: -
CDR3: CASGLFLQETQYF
DNA: TGTGCTAGTGGTTTGTTTCTCCAAGAGACCCAGTACTTC

size: few
V: TRBV5-1
J: TRBJ1-1
D: TRBD1
CDR3: CASSLSGGLNTEAFF
DNA: TGCGCCAGCAGCTTATCAGGGGGCTTGAACACTGAAGCTTTCTTT

size: many
V: TRBV29-1
J: TRBJ2-1
D: TRBD2
CDR3: CSVGLAELYNEQFF
DNA: TGCAGCGTTGGACTAGCGGAACTCTACAATGAGCAGTTCTTC

size: few
V: TRBV20-1
J: TRBJ2-5
D: TRBD1
CDR3: CSARVDRGPNNEQYF
DNA: TGCAGTGCTAGAGTAGACAGGGGCCCCAACAATGAGCAGTACTTC

size: -
V: TRBV29-1
J: TRBJ1-1
D: TRBD1
CDR3: CSGLPDRVFTEAFF
DNA: TGCAGCGGACTACCGGACAGGGTGTTTACTGAAGCTTTCTTT

size: few
V: TRBV19
J: TRBJ2-4
D: -
CDR3: CASGPDSLAKNIQYF
DNA: TGTGCCAGCGGCCCGGACAGCCTAGCCAAAAACATTCAGTACTTC

size: -
V: TRBV14
J: TRBJ2-1
D: TRBD2
CDR3: CASSQVRGVVQFF
DNA: TGTGCCAGCAGCCAAGTCCGGGGGGTCGTGCAGTTCTTC

size: few
V: TRBV7-8
J: TRBJ2-3
D: -
CDR3: CASSQQGEVTDTQYF
DNA: TGTGCCAGCAGCCAACAGGGTGAAGTCACAGATACGCAGTATTTT

size: few
V: TRBV20-1
J: TRBJ2-3
D: -
CDR3: CSARGSGAAFTDTQYF
DNA: TGCAGTGCTAGAGGGAGCGGAGCGGCCTTCACAGATACGCAGTATTTT

size: many
V: TRBV16
J: TRBJ1-1
D: -
CDR3: CASSQFRNTEAFF
DNA: TGTGCCAGCAGCCAATTCAGAAACACTGAAGCTTTCTTT

size: -
V: TRBV6-5
J: TRBJ1-1
D: -
CDR3: CASSYSRQARGATEAFF
DNA: TGTGCCAGCAGTTACTCGAGACAAGCACGGGGTGCCACTGAAGCTTTCTTT

size: few
V: TRBV20-1
J: TRBJ2-1
D: -
CDR3: CSARAPPEFRVHNEQFF
DNA: TGCAGTGCTAGAGCCCCCCCGGAATTTAGGGTCCACAATGAGCAGTTCTTC

size: -
V: TRBV20-1
J: TRBJ2-1
D: -
CDR3: CSANRDHYNEQFF
DNA: TGCAGTGCAAACCGGGACCATTACAATGAGCAGTTCTTC

size: few
V: TRBV7-6
J: TRBJ2-7
D: TRBD1
CDR3: CASSLALGQGAYEQYF
DNA: TGTGCCAGCAGCTTAGCGCTTGGACAGGGGGCCTACGAGCAGTACTTC

size: few
V: TRBV2
J: TRBJ1-5
D: -
CDR3: CASSEGQNLGPQHF
DNA: TGTGCCAGCAGTGAAGGACAGAATTTAGGGCCCCAGCATTTT

size: -
V: TRBV20-1
J: TRBJ2-3
D: TRBD1
CDR3: CSADRQGRTDTQYF
DNA: TGCAGTGCTGACAGACAGGGGCGCACAGATACGCAGTATTTT

size: few
V: TRBV6-1
J: TRBJ2-5
D: -
CDR3: CASSDITRLGKTQYF
DNA: TGTGCCAGCAGTGACATTACACGGTTAGGAAAGACCCAGTACTTC

size: few
V: TRBV6-1
J: TRBJ1-1
D: -
CDR3: CASRAEMNTETFF
DNA: TGTGCCAGCAGGGCAGAAATGAACACTGAAACTTTCTTT

size: many
V: TRBV29-1
J: TRBJ2-6
D: -
CDR3: CSVPLSSGANVLTF
DNA: TGCAGCGTTCCCCTATCCTCTGGGGCCAACGTCCTGACTTTC

size: -
V: TRBV5-1
J: TRBJ2-7
D: TRBD2
CDR3: CASSLGLSGRAYEQYF
DNA: TGCGCCAGCAGCTTGGGACTAAGCGGGAGGGCTTACGAGCAGTACTTC

size: -
V: TRBV10-3
J: TRBJ2-3
D: TRBD1
CDR3: CAISELWGQGITDTQYF
DNA: TGTGCCATCAGTGAGCTATGGGGACAGGGCATCACAGATACGCAGTATTTT

size: many
V: TRBV10-3
J: TRBJ2-5
D: -
CDR3: CAISGPSKETQYF
DNA: TGTGCCATCAGCGGACCCTCGAAAGAGACCCAGTACTTC

size: few
V: TRBV6-5
J: TRBJ1-4
D: -
CDR3: CASSYSGRVLHEKLFF
DNA: TGTGCCAGCAGTTACTCAGGCAGGGTTTTACATGAAAAACTGTTTTTT

size: -
V: TRBV29-1
J: TRBJ2-5
D: TRBD2
CDR3: CSVGSGMGPETQYF
DNA: TGCAGCGTTGGCAGCGGGATGGGGCCAGAGACCCAGTACTTC

size: -
V: TRBV12-3/TRBV12-4
J: TRBJ1-2
D: -
CDR3: CASSYGGTGYTF
DNA: TGTGCCAGCAGTTACGGGGGCACTGGCTACACCTTC

size: many
V: TRBV28
J: TRBJ1-1
D: -
CDR3: CASSAYHTNTEAFF
DNA: TGTGCCAGCAGCGCTTACCATACGAACACTGAAGCTTTCTTT

size: -
V: TRBV12-3/TRBV12-4
J: TRBJ2-3
D: -
CDR3: CASTPSLPSSTDTQYF
DNA: TGTGCCAGTACCCCTTCGTTACCATCTAGCACAGATACGCAGTATTTT

size: -
V: TRBV20-1
J: TRBJ1-1
D: -
CDR3: CSAGKTNTEAFF
DNA: TGCAGTGCTGGGAAAACGAACACTGAAGCTTTCTTT

size: -
V: TRBV5-4
J: TRBJ2-3
D: TRBD1
CDR3: CASSQTGSTDTQYF
DNA: TGTGCCAGCAGCCAGACAGGGAGCACAGATACGCAGTATTTT

size: -
V: TRBV6-1
J: TRBJ1-5
D: TRBD1
CDR3: CASRGTGPNQPQHF
DNA: TGTGCCAGCAGGGGGACAGGTCCCAATCAGCCCCAGCATTTT

size: -
V: TRBV7-2
J: TRBJ2-1
D: -
CDR3: CASSLGARASSYNEQFF
DNA: TGTGCCAGCAGCTTAGGCGCGCGGGCAAGCTCCTACAATGAGCAGTTCTTC

size: few
V: TRBV5-1
J: TRBJ2-3
D: TRBD2
CDR3: CASSLGTSGSNFGDTQYF
DNA: TGCGCCAGCAGCCTAGGGACTAGCGGGAGTAATTTCGGGGATACGCAGTATTTT

size: -
V: TRBV9
J: TRBJ1-6
D: -
CDR3: CASSVDGLNSPLHF
DNA: TGTGCCAGCAGCGTAGACGGCTTGAATTCACCCCTCCACTTT

size: -
V: TRBV12-3/TRBV12-4
J: TRBJ2-1
D: -
CDR3: CASRPLARSNEQFF
DNA: TGTGCCAGCAGACCCCTAGCACGAAGCAATGAGCAGTTCTTC

size: -
V: TRBV6-1
J: TRBJ2-5
D: -
CDR3: CASSETGAGFF
DNA: TGTGCCAGCAGTGAAACGGGGGCGGGGTTCTTC

size: -
V: TRBV5-5
J: TRBJ2-5
D: TRBD2
CDR3: CASSPSGTSPQETQYF
DNA: TGTGCCAGCAGCCCCTCCGGGACTAGCCCTCAAGAGACCCAGTACTTC

size: few
V: TRBV11-2
J: TRBJ2-7
D: -
CDR3: CASSPLLGAYEQYF
DNA: TGTGCCAGCAGCCCTCTTTTGGGAGCCTACGAGCAGTACTTC

size: many
V: TRBV27
J: TRBJ2-2
D: -
CDR3: CASRNTGELFF
DNA: TGTGCCAGCAGGAACACCGGGGAGCTGTTTTTT

size: few
V: TRBV25-1
J: TRBJ2-1
D: -
CDR3: CASSDPGPSSYNEQFF
DNA: TGTGCCAGCAGTGATCCCGGTCCCAGCTCCTACAATGAGCAGTTCTTC

size: -
V: TRBV3-1
J: TRBJ1-6
D: TRBD1
CDR3: CASSQGQGASPLHF
DNA: TGTGCCAGCAGCCAAGGACAGGGGGCCTCACCCCTCCACTTT

size: few
V: TRBV5-1
J: TRBJ2-3
D: TRBD2
CDR3: CASSAGGGRMDTQYF
DNA: TGCGCCAGCAGCGCGGGGGGGGGTAGGATGGATACGCAGTATTTT

size: many
V: TRBV20-1
J: TRBJ2-7
D: -
CDR3: CSARDQQGAHEQYF
DNA: TGCAGTGCTAGAGATCAACAGGGTGCCCACGAGCAGTACTTC

size: -
V: TRBV20-1
J: TRBJ1-6
D: -
CDR3: CSARDLDPADSPLHF
DNA: TGCAGTGCTAGAGACCTTGACCCAGCGGATTCACCCCTCCACTTT

size: few
V: TRBV20-1
J: TRBJ2-3
D: TRBD2
CDR3: CSARGRAGALIDTQYF
DNA: TGCAGTGCTAGGGGGAGAGCGGGAGCGCTCATAGATACGCAGTATTTT

size: few
V: TRBV5-6
J: TRBJ1-1
D: TRBD1
CDR3: CASSGNRGRLGAEAFF
DNA: TGTGCCAGCAGCGGGAACAGGGGGCGCTTGGGCGCTGAAGCTTTCTTT

size: many
V: TRBV29-1
J: TRBJ2-2
D: -
CDR3: CSGLQGFGELFF
DNA: TGCAGCGGATTACAGGGTTTCGGGGAGCTGTTTTTT

size: -
V: TRBV28
J: TRBJ2-1
D: TRBD2
CDR3: CASSLASGTIYNEQFF
DNA: TGTGCCAGCAGTTTGGCTAGCGGGACCATCTACAATGAGCAGTTCTTC

size: many
V: TRBV24-1
J: TRBJ2-5
D: -
CDR3: CATSEQYSYQETQYF
DNA: TGTGCCACCAGTGAGCAGTACAGCTACCAAGAGACCCAGTACTTC